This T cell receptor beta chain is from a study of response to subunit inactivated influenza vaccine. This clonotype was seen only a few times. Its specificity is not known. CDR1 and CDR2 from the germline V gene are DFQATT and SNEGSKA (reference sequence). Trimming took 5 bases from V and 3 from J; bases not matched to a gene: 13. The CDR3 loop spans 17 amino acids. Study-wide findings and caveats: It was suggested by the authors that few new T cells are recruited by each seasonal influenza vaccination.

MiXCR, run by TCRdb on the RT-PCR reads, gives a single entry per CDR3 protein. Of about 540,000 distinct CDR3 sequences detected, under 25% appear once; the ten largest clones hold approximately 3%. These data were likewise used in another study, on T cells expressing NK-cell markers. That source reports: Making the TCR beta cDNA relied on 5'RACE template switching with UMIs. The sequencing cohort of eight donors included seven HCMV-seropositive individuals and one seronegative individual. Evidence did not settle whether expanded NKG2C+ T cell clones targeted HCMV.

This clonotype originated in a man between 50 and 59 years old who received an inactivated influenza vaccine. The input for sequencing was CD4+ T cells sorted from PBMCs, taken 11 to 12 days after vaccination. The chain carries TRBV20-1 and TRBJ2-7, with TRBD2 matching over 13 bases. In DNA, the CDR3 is TGCAGTGCTCGCCCAGCGGGGGGGACTAGCGGGGTCTACGAGCAGTACTTC. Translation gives CSARPAGGTSGVYEQYF.